The rows below give T cell receptor beta chains drawn from one sample of a study of OX40 agonist ivuxolimab in advanced cancers. Profiling relied on immunoSEQ multiplex PCR, and the TCRdb table lists in-frame clones only, not all of them. The sample lists around 79,000 clones, approximately 88% seen once, with about 3.8% in the top ten. Source: CD4+ or CD8+ T cells sorted from blood, taken in a trial of the OX40 agonist ivuxolimab. The receptors were sampled from an adult with an advanced solid tumor such as melanoma, head and neck, liver or kidney cancer. The CDR3 runs from the conserved cysteine through the conserved F or W. A D gene is named only where the DNA matches it firmly. Rows may omit the clone size; those that give it use once, few, many or a size class.

length: 14; J: TRBJ2-7; D: NA; V: TRBV2; size: NA; DNA: TGTGCCAGCAGTGAAATCCAGACCGGGGACGAGCAGTACTTC; CDR3: CASSEIQTGDEQYF
length: 12; J: TRBJ2-2; D: NA; V: TRBV28; size: NA; DNA: TGTGCCAGCAGGAGATACACCGGGGAGCTGTTTTTT; CDR3: CASRRYTGELFF
length: 17; J: TRBJ2-6; D: TRBD1; V: TRBV5-4; size: NA; DNA: TGTGCCAGCAGCACGGGACAGGGCTACTCTGGGGCCAACGTCCTGACTTTC; CDR3: CASSTGQGYSGANVLTF
length: 16; J: TRBJ1-1; D: NA; V: TRBV5-1; size: NA; DNA: TGCGCCAGCAGCTTGGACCCAGGGCTCCCCCCCACTGAAGCTTTCTTT; CDR3: CASSLDPGLPPTEAFF
length: 15; J: TRBJ1-2; D: TRBD1; V: TRBV5-3; size: many; DNA: TGTGCCAGAAGCCCCACAGGGGGTCCTCACTATGGCTACACCTTC; CDR3: CARSPTGGPHYGYTF
length: 15; J: TRBJ1-4; D: NA; V: TRBV27; size: NA; DNA: TGTGCCAGCAGTTTGGGGGCCGTAGGATCCGGAAAACTGTTTTTT; CDR3: CASSLGAVGSGKLFF
length: 14; J: TRBJ2-5; D: NA; V: TRBV7-9; size: NA; DNA: TGTGCCAGCAGCTTGGGGACTGGGGGTGAGACCCAGTACTTC; CDR3: CASSLGTGGETQYF
length: 15; J: TRBJ2-1; D: NA; V: TRBV19; size: NA; DNA: TGTGCCAGTAGTATAGATCTTAAGGTTCGGCATGAGCAGTTCTTC; CDR3: CASSIDLKVRHEQFF
length: 14; J: TRBJ2-3; D: TRBD2; V: TRBV6-1; size: few; DNA: TGTGCCAGCAGGGGTAGCGGGGGATATTATACGCAGTATTTT; CDR3: CASRGSGGYYTQYF
length: 15; J: TRBJ1-1; D: NA; V: TRBV2; size: NA; DNA: TGTGCCAGCTCCTCTAGGGTAACCATGAACACTGAAGCTTTCTTT; CDR3: CASSSRVTMNTEAFF
length: 13; J: TRBJ2-1; D: NA; V: TRBV10-1; size: NA; DNA: TGCGCCAGCAGTAAGGTCGCTTACAATGAGCAGTTCTTC; CDR3: CASSKVAYNEQFF
length: 15; J: TRBJ2-6; D: NA; V: TRBV18; size: NA; DNA: TGTGCCAGCTCGGTGGGAGCTGCTGGGGCCAACGTCCTGACTTTC; CDR3: CASSVGAAGANVLTF
length: 14; J: TRBJ2-1; D: NA; V: TRBV11-3; size: NA; DNA: TGTGCCAGCAGCTTAGATGGTTCCAGGAATGAGCAGTTCTTC; CDR3: CASSLDGSRNEQFF
length: 15; J: TRBJ1-2; D: TRBD1; V: TRBV5-1; size: NA; DNA: TGCGCCAGCAGCTTGGAAGGGGGCGGCAACTATGGCTACACCTTC; CDR3: CASSLEGGGNYGYTF
length: 14; J: TRBJ2-5; D: NA; V: TRBV7-6; size: NA; DNA: TGTGCCAGCAGCTCGGGATCTCAGGCGGAGACCCAGTACTTC; CDR3: CASSSGSQAETQYF
length: 11; J: TRBJ1-2; D: NA; V: TRBV2; size: once; DNA: TGTGCCAGCAGTCCTTACTATGGCTACACCTTC; CDR3: CASSPYYGYTF
length: 17; J: TRBJ1-4; D: NA; V: TRBV27; size: NA; DNA: TGTGCCAGCAGTTTACTCGCGTACAGGGATAATAATGAAAAACTGTTTTTT; CDR3: CASSLLAYRDNNEKLFF
length: 21; J: TRBJ2-1; D: TRBD2; V: TRBV6-1; size: NA; DNA: TGTGCCAGCAGTGAAGCCTCGGGGCTAACTAGGCTAGCGGGAGTTCGCAATGAGCAGTTCTTC; CDR3: CASSEASGLTRLAGVRNEQFF
length: 14; J: TRBJ2-4; D: TRBD1; V: TRBV5-1; size: NA; DNA: TGCGCCAGCAGCGCCAGGGGGCAAGAAAACATTCAGTACTTC; CDR3: CASSARGQENIQYF
length: 16; J: TRBJ2-3; D: TRBD1; V: TRBV9; size: NA; DNA: TGTGCCAGCAGCGTAGGTCCGGCAGGGGGCGGTGATACGCAGTATTTT; CDR3: CASSVGPAGGGDTQYF
length: 19; J: TRBJ2-2; D: TRBD2; V: TRBV18; size: NA; DNA: TGTGCCAGCTCACCACGTGCGTCTAGCGGGAGGGCGAACACCGGGGAGCTGTTTTTT; CDR3: CASSPRASSGRANTGELFF
length: 12; J: TRBJ2-7; D: TRBD2; V: TRBV11-2; size: once; DNA: TGTGCCAGCACCCCTAGCGGCTACGAGCAGTACTTC; CDR3: CASTPSGYEQYF
length: 13; J: TRBJ1-5; D: TRBD1; V: TRBV2; size: few; DNA: TGTGCCAGCAGTGGGACAGGGAATCAGCCCCAGCATTTT; CDR3: CASSGTGNQPQHF
length: 15; J: TRBJ1-4; D: NA; V: TRBV15; size: once; DNA: TGTGCCACCAGCACTTTTACAGGGTTTGATGAAAAACTGTTTTTT; CDR3: CATSTFTGFDEKLFF
length: 15; J: TRBJ1-2; D: TRBD1; V: TRBV29-1; size: NA; DNA: TGCAGCGTTGAAGTCCGGGACAGGGGTGACTATGGCTACACCTTC; CDR3: CSVEVRDRGDYGYTF
length: 15; J: TRBJ1-1; D: NA; V: TRBV18; size: NA; DNA: TGTGCCAGCTCACCAGCTCTGAGGTTGAACACTGAAGCTTTCTTT; CDR3: CASSPALRLNTEAFF
length: 15; J: TRBJ2-2; D: NA; V: TRBV7-3; size: NA; DNA: TGTGCCAGCAGCTTAATAGCGGCGAACACCGGGGAGCTGTTTTTT; CDR3: CASSLIAANTGELFF